The sequence of this T cell receptor (beta chain) was determined in a study of sequential checkpoint blockade in melanoma. For the study at large: Both treatment sequences were followed by maintenance nivolumab.

Clones were sequenced by immunoSEQ multiplex PCR, and TCRdb holds only the in-frame ones, with some missing. The sample consists of around 21,000 clones, roughly four fifths of them appearing once. The treatment: randomized to nivolumab then ipilimumab (arm A) or the reverse (arm B). No patient had prior DNA-damaging chemotherapy. Live CD3+CD8+ CD19− CD56− cells were sorted from PBMCs. The CDR3 covers 15 residues. J gave up 4 bases and V 3 bases, and 8 bases lay outside the gene matches. CDR1 and CDR2 (germline): SGDLS, YYNGEE. Sequencing used CD8+ T cells sorted from blood (inferred from file names), obtained from a patient given nivolumab and ipilimumab in sequence. The chain has TRBV9 and TRBJ1-1; TRBD1 matches at 8 bases. This TCR was sampled from a human donor with melanoma. The chain's CDR3 is CASSGSRGPGTEAFF. CDR3 DNA: TGTGCCAGCAGCGGCTCCAGGGGGCCCGGCACTGAAGCTTTCTTT.